The rows below give T cell receptor beta chains drawn from one sample of a study of OX40 agonist ivuxolimab in advanced cancers. Sequencing used immunoSEQ multiplex PCR; TCRdb keeps in-frame clones, though not all of them. This sample has 74,000 or so clones; 90% occur once, and the top ten carry more than 1.5%. Source: CD4+ or CD8+ T cells sorted from blood, taken in a trial of the OX40 agonist ivuxolimab. Source of these receptors: an adult with an advanced solid tumor such as melanoma, head and neck, liver or kidney cancer. Both conserved end residues are part of each CDR3. D genes are given only for firm matches. Only some rows state a clone size, as once, few, many or a class for expanded clones.

j_call	v_call	d_call	clone_size	cdr3_nt	cdr3_aa
TRBJ2-2	TRBV10-3	.	.	TGTGCCATCAAAGGACTTAGCGCCGACACCGGGGAGCTGTTTTTT	CAIKGLSADTGELFF
TRBJ2-5	TRBV7-6	.	.	TGTGCCAGCAGCTTAGCGGGAGAGACCCAGTACTTC	CASSLAGETQYF
TRBJ1-5	TRBV28	TRBD1	.	TGTGCCAGCAGTCCGGCCCAGGGGGCAGGTCAGCCCCAGCATTTT	CASSPAQGAGQPQHF
TRBJ1-3	TRBV4-2	.	.	TGTGCCAGCAGCCAAGATCTTCTCCGGGGCTCGGGAGGAAACACCATATATTTT	CASSQDLLRGSGGNTIYF
TRBJ2-2	TRBV2	TRBD2	.	TGTGCCAGCAAGGGGCCTAGCGGTTACACCGGGGAGCTGTTTTTT	CASKGPSGYTGELFF
TRBJ2-2	TRBV27	TRBD2	.	TGTGCCAGCAGTTTATCCCTGCCTTACGGACTAGCCGGGGAGCTGTTTTTT	CASSLSLPYGLAGELFF
TRBJ2-2	TRBV4-1	.	.	TGCGCCAGCAGCCAAGGAGCACGGACAGCGAACACCGGGGAGCTGTTTTTT	CASSQGARTANTGELFF
TRBJ2-1	TRBV6-1	TRBD2	.	TGTGCCAGCAGTGAGGGCGGGAGAGGGGCCGATGAGCAGTTCTTC	CASSEGGRGADEQFF
TRBJ1-2	TRBV19	.	.	TGTGCCAGTAGTAGGGGGCGGACCGGTCAAGGCTACACCTTC	CASSRGRTGQGYTF
TRBJ2-1	TRBV21-1	.	.	TGTGCCAGCAGCAAAGGCCCTGACAGGGTTTGGAATGAGCAGTTCTTC	CASSKGPDRVWNEQFF
TRBJ1-1	TRBV11-3	.	.	TGTGCCAGCAGCCCTGGGACCTTTATGAACACTGAAGCTTTCTTT	CASSPGTFMNTEAFF
TRBJ2-7	TRBV7-2	.	.	TGTGCCAGCACCCTTCAGGCAGGAGGCTTTCGACCCTACGAGCAGTACTTC	CASTLQAGGFRPYEQYF
TRBJ1-1	TRBV18	TRBD1	.	TGTGCCAGCTCACCAGGACAGGGAGAACCCAGGAGCACTGAAGCTTTCTTT	CASSPGQGEPRSTEAFF
TRBJ1-5	TRBV20-1	.	.	TGCAGTGCTAGATCTAATCAGCCCCAGCATTTT	CSARSNQPQHF
TRBJ1-2	TRBV4-2	TRBD1	once	TGTGCCAGCAGCCAACCCCGGACAGGGGGACATGGCTACACCTTC	CASSQPRTGGHGYTF
TRBJ1-2	TRBV6-5	TRBD1	.	TGTGCCAGCAACCCGGGACAGGGGGAACGTGGCTACACCTTC	CASNPGQGERGYTF
TRBJ2-2	TRBV19	.	.	TGTGCCAGCCGCCGAGGGGGATCGAACACCGGGGAGCTGTTTTTT	CASRRGGSNTGELFF
TRBJ2-3	TRBV11-3	.	.	TGTGCCAGCAGCACTCGACCCCAACGAGATACGCAGTATTTT	CASSTRPQRDTQYF
TRBJ2-2	TRBV30	.	.	TGTGCCTGTCATCCCAAGCCGGGCTCATACTTTACGGGGGAGCTGTTTTTT	CACHPKPGSYFTGELFF
TRBJ1-1	TRBV20-1	.	.	TGCAGTGCTAGACCGAGAGGAGAAGCTTTCTTT	CSARPRGEAFF
TRBJ2-3	TRBV7-2	TRBD1	.	TGTGCCAGCAGCTCCACGGGACAGAACACAGATACGCAGTATTTT	CASSSTGQNTDTQYF
TRBJ2-3	TRBV11-3	.	once	TGTGCCAGCAGCTTAAAAGCCTACCTCGACTCGACAGATACGCAGTATTTT	CASSLKAYLDSTDTQYF
TRBJ1-2	TRBV7-2	.	.	TGTGCCAGCAGCCTCGATCCAGGGCCCTCGGATGGCTACACCTTC	CASSLDPGPSDGYTF
TRBJ1-2	TRBV28	.	once	TGTGCCAGCAGTTTCTCGGGGGGTACCCATGGCTACACCTTC	CASSFSGGTHGYTF
TRBJ1-2	TRBV28	.	.	TGTGCCAGCAGTGGTCTGGGGGGCTACACCTTC	CASSGLGGYTF
TRBJ1-4	TRBV19	.	.	TGTGCCAGTAGTCCCAGGGCAGGATCCGGGGAAAAACTGTTTTTT	CASSPRAGSGEKLFF
TRBJ2-2	TRBV11-3	TRBD2	.	TGTGCCAGCAGCTCAAGGACTAGCAACACCGGGGAGCTGTTTTTT	CASSSRTSNTGELFF
TRBJ2-7	TRBV7-8	TRBD1	.	TGTGCCAGCAGCTTCTCCACAAACAGGGGAGAAAAGTACTTC	CASSFSTNRGEKYF
TRBJ2-1	TRBV5-4	TRBD2	.	TGTGCCAGCAGCTCCTCCCGACTAGCCGGTTCCTACAATGAGCAGTTCTTC	CASSSSRLAGSYNEQFF